Following are 3 T cell receptor beta chains from one sample sequenced in a study of memory CD4+ T cells and cytomegalovirus serostatus. TCRdb's table, derived via immunoSEQ multiplex PCR, lists solely in-frame clones and lacks some. The data show some 40,000 clones, less than 80% seen once. The sort gate was single viable CD3+CD4+CD8-CD45RO+ cells for memory CD4+ T cells. Sequencing was carried out using memory CD4+ T cells from blood. Receptors originate from an adult in good health and CMV-seropositive.

V usage is TRBV5-1 and J usage is TRBJ2-3; D gene ambiguous. Germline V CDR1 and CDR2: SGHRS, YFSETQ. The CDR3 extends over 12 amino acids. Trimming pared 0 bases from V and 5 bases from J, leaving 4 bases between. This CDR3 reads CASSLVRDTQYF. For the CDR3, the DNA is TGCGCCAGCAGCTTGGTACGAGATACGCAGTATTTT.

V is TRBV5-4 and J is TRBJ1-3; possibly TRBD1 for D (5 bases). V lost 0 bases, J lost 1 base, and 11 bases lay in between. Germline CDR1 and CDR2: SGHNT and YYREEE (reference sequence). The CDR3 spans 16 residues. CDR3 sequence (DNA): TGTGCCAGCAGCTTGGCCAATCCAGGGTCTGGAAACACCATATATTTT. Protein: CASSLANPGSGNTIYF.

The CDR3 here is CAIGKGGDTDTQYF. The CDR3 DNA follows: TGTGCCATCGGTAAGGGGGGAGACACAGATACGCAGTATTTT. The V call is TRBV10-3, the J call TRBJ2-3; either TRBD1 or TRBD2 may fit D (6 bases each). The CDR3 extends over 14 amino acids. V was clipped by 8 bases and J by 2 bases, with 14 bases between them. Germline V lookup: CDR1 ENHRY, CDR2 SYGVKD.